The 12 T cell receptor beta chains given below trace back to one sample, sequenced in a study of blood T cell repertoires in COVID-19. The assay was immunoSEQ multiplex PCR, and TCRdb's table has in-frame clones only and misses some. The table lists 180,000 or so clones, about 87% of them singletons, with under 4.5% in the top ten. The source material was peripheral blood. These receptors came from a woman in her 30s with acute or convalescent COVID-19.

The rearrangement joins TRBV18 to TRBJ2-7, with 7 bases that match TRBD1. The ends lost 9 bases at V and 5 bases at J; junction bases unmatched: 7. The germline V gene has CDR1 KGHSH and CDR2 LQKENI. The CDR3 length is 12 residues. The CDR3 sequence is CARHRGTHEQYF. The CDR3 DNA reads as TGTGCCAGACACAGGGGAACCCACGAGCAGTACTTC.

The chain carries TRBV5-1 and TRBJ2-1; 8 positions match TRBD1. With 4 bases clipped from V and 0 bases from J, the junction kept 3 bases outside the gene matches. This CDR3 comprises 15 residues. Germline CDR1 reads SGHRS; CDR2 reads YFSETQ. This CDR3 is CASSNQGASYNEQFF. DNA for the CDR3: TGCGCCAGCAGCAATCAGGGGGCCTCCTACAATGAGCAGTTCTTC.

The chain has TRBV6-1 and TRBJ2-7; D remains ambiguous. Germline-derived CDR1 and CDR2 are MNHNS and SASEGT. The CDR3 is 14 amino acids. V lost 1 base, J lost 4 bases, and 11 bases lay in between. The CDR3 sequence: CASSEGGVEYEQYF. In nucleotides, the CDR3 is TGTGCCAGCAGTGAAGGTGGAGTCGAATACGAGCAGTACTTC.

The chain employs TRBV7-2 and TRBJ1-5, with TRBD1 identical over 11 bases. Germline values: CDR1 SGHTA, CDR2 FQGNSA. The CDR3 is made up of 14 amino acids. J gave up 12 bases and V 0 bases, and 4 bases lay outside the gene matches. The CDR3 DNA reads as TGTGCCAGCAGCTTAGCGGGGACAGGGGGTCTCCAGCATTTT. Its protein is CASSLAGTGGLQHF. The complete variable domain, with remaining parts taken from reference TRBV7-2 and TRBJ1-5, reads GAGVSQSPSNKVTEKGKDVELRCDPISGHTALYWYRQSLGQGLEFLIYFQGNSAPDKSGLPSDRFSAERTGGSVSTLTIQRTQQEDSAVYLCASSLAGTGGLQHFGDGTRLSIL.

The chain carries TRBV7-3 and TRBJ1-1; D call uncertain. The length of the CDR3 is 15 residues. Trimming removed 2 bases from V and 5 bases from J, with 15 bases in between. The germline CDR1 and CDR2 sequences are SGHTA and FQGTGA. Written as DNA, the CDR3 is TGTGCCAGCAGCTTAGTGCGGAGGGAGTGGACTGAAGCTTTCTTT. It is translated as CASSLVRREWTEAFF. The full variable domain, its missing parts supplied by reference TRBV7-3 and TRBJ1-1, is GAGVSQTPSNKVTEKGKYVELRCDPISGHTALYWYRQSLGQGPEFLIYFQGTGAADDSGLPNDRFFAVRPEGSVSTLKIQRTERGDSAVYLCASSLVRREWTEAFFGQGTRLTVV.

The chain has TRBV28 and TRBJ1-5; D remains unclear. From germline, CDR1 is MDHEN and CDR2 SYDVKM. CDR3 size: 13 residues. V lost 9 bases and J lost 0, with 9 bases in between. CDR3 protein: CASGPYSNQPQHF. The CDR3 nucleotides read TGTGCCAGTGGCCCTTATAGCAATCAGCCCCAGCATTTT.

This chain joins TRBV7-9 and TRBJ2-7; D is undetermined. The germline V gene has CDR1 SEHNR and CDR2 FQNEAQ (reference sequence). The CDR3 runs to 8 residues. Trimming took off 5 bases at V and 13 bases at J, with 6 bases between the two ends. The DNA of the CDR3 is TGTGCCAGCAGCCCCCTATACTTC. Protein product: CASSPLYF.

The chain recombines TRBV28 with TRBJ2-2; possible D gene TRBD1, 6 bases. CDR1 is MDHEN and CDR2 is SYDVKM in the germline V gene. The CDR3 is 12 residues long. V shed 8 bases and J shed 6 bases, with 10 bases lying between them. This CDR3 is CASGWGPGELFF. DNA of the CDR3: TGTGCCAGCGGATGGGGGCCCGGGGAGCTGTTTTTT.

The chain joins TRBV28 to TRBJ2-7; no firm D call. CDR1 is MDHEN, CDR2 SYDVKM, per germline. CDR3 length equals 14 residues. The V and J ends lost 2 bases and 2 bases respectively, with 10 bases between them. The CDR3 nucleotides read TGTGCCAGCAGTTTAGTCCCTGGCCCCTACGAGCAGTACTTC. This sequence encodes CASSLVPGPYEQYF.

The rearrangement joins TRBV2 to TRBJ2-7; D is undetermined. Germline V gene sequence: CDR1 SNHLY, CDR2 FYNNEI. The CDR3 extends over 12 amino acids. Trimming pared 0 bases from V and 6 bases from J, leaving 6 bases between. The CDR3 loop is CASSEAGFEQYF. The CDR3 region has the DNA TGTGCCAGCAGTGAAGCCGGTTTCGAGCAGTACTTC.

J is TRBJ1-5 and V is TRBV6-6, with D perhaps TRBD1 (6 bases). Trimming took 4 bases from V and 0 from J, leaving 7 bases between them. CDR3 length: 14 residues. CDR1 is MNHNY, CDR2 SVGAGI, per germline (reference sequence). CDR3 in DNA: TGTGCCAGCAGTTCAGGGGATAGCAATCAGCCCCAGCATTTT. This sequence encodes CASSSGDSNQPQHF.

The chain couples TRBV30 to TRBJ2-2; possibly TRBD1 for D (5 bases). Germline loops: CDR1 GTSNPN, CDR2 SVGIG (reference sequence). The V end was cut by 2 bases, the J end by 0 bases, with 13 bases between. The CDR3 consists of 16 residues. The CDR3 nucleotides read TGTGCCTGGAGTTCTGAAGGGGCGCCGAACACCGGGGAGCTGTTTTTT. Protein: CAWSSEGAPNTGELFF.